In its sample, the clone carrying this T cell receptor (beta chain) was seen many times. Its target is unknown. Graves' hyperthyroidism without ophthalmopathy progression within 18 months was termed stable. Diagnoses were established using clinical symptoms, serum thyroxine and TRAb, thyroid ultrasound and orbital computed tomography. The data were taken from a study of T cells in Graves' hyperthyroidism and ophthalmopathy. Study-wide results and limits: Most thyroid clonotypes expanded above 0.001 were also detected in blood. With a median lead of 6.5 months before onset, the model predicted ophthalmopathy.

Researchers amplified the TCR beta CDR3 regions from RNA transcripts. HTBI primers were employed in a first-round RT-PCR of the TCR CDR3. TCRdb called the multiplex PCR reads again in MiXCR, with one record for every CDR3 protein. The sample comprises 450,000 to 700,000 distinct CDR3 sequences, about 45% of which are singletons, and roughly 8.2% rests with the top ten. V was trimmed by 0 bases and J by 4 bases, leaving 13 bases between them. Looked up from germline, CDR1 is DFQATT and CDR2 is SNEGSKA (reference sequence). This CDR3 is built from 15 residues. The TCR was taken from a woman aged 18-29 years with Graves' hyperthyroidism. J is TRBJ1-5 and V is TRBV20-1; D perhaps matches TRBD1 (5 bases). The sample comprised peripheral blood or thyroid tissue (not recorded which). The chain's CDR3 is CSARDQGRTNQPQHF. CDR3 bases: TGCAGTGCTAGAGACCAGGGACGGACAAATCAGCCCCAGCATTTT.